This TCR beta chain came from a study of CD8 T cells in ankylosing spondylitis. Quantitative 5'-RACE with molecular barcodes was used to make the TCR beta libraries. TCRdb itself ran the 5' RACE reads through MiXCR, one entry per CDR3 protein. The sample yields about 130,000 distinct CDR3 sequences, around 8.5% seen once. This clonotype was observed many times. Trimming removed 4 bases at V and 9 bases at J, with 8 bases between. This CDR3 is 11 amino acids long. Sequencing input: blood, either unsorted or a sorted T cell fraction (not recorded which). This chain connects TRBV12-3 or TRBV12-4 to TRBJ2-3, with D unresolved. The sequence derives from a male donor with ankylosing spondylitis or in good health (not recorded which). CDR3 region: CASSSAPTQYF. In DNA, the CDR3 is TGTGCCAGCAGTTCCGCACCCACGCAGTATTTT.